The next 28 T cell receptor beta chains were all read from a single sample in a study of T cells in Graves' hyperthyroidism and ophthalmopathy. RNA transcripts gave rise to amplified TCR beta CDR3 regions. A first-round RT-PCR of the TCR CDR3 used the HTBI primer set. One entry per CDR3 protein, called by TCRdb with MiXCR from the multiplex PCR reads. This sample has around 760,000 distinct CDR3 sequences; around a third occur once, and the top ten carry 30% to 40%. What was sequenced was blood. These receptors came from a woman aged 35 to 49 with Graves' hyperthyroidism.

This clonotype was counted a few times. This sequence joins TRBV19 and TRBJ1-2; D is undetermined. The CDR3 is 13 residues long. Germline-derived CDR1 and CDR2 are LNHDA and SQIVND (reference sequence). With 5 bases removed from V and 3 bases from J, the gap between germline ends came to 10 bases. The CDR3 DNA follows: TGTGCCAGTAGTCCCACCGGTCACTATGGCTACACCTTC. Protein: CASSPTGHYGYTF. The variable domain in full, completed from reference TRBV19 and TRBJ1-2, reads DGGITQSPKYLFRKEGQNVTLSCEQNLNHDAMYWYRQDPGQGLRLIYYSQIVNDFQKGDIAEGYSVSREKKESFPLTVTSAQKNPTAFYLCASSPTGHYGYTFGSGTRLTVV.

Many counts were recorded for this clonotype. This sequence joins TRBV5-1 and TRBJ1-2; D remains unclear. Trimming pared 1 base from V and 2 bases from J, leaving 9 bases between. CDR3 length equals 14 residues. Per germline, CDR1 SGHRS and CDR2 YFSETQ. The DNA for the CDR3 is TGCGCCAGCAGCTTGCGGGAACCCAACTATGGCTACACCTTC. Its translation: CASSLREPNYGYTF.

Remarks on this clonotype: A much bigger clone sits one base away, suggesting this may be a read error. The chain links TRBV29-1 to TRBJ1-1; D possibly corresponds to TRBD1 (5 bases). V was cut by 4 bases and J by 0 bases, with 9 bases left in between. This CDR3 has 13 residues. From germline, CDR1 is SQVTM and CDR2 ANQGSEA. This CDR3 is CSVGAGVNTEAFF. The CDR3 DNA follows: TGCAGCGTTGGCGCGGGGGTGAACACTGAAGCTTTCTTT.

The genes are TRBV29-1 and TRBJ1-1; D gene uncertain. The CDR3 contains 14 residues. V lost 8 bases and J 0 bases, leaving 16 bases between the germline ends. CDR1 is SQVTM, CDR2 ANQGSEA, per germline. This chain's CDR3 is CSLGGRYLNTEAFF. CDR3 bases: TGCAGCCTAGGCGGCAGGTACTTGAACACTGAAGCTTTCTTT.

This clonotype was detected many times. V usage is TRBV5-8 and J usage is TRBJ2-2, with TRBD2 as a possible D gene (5 bases). V was cut by 0 bases and J by 4 bases, with 7 bases left in between. The CDR3 runs 14 residues. CDR1 is SGHTS, CDR2 YDEGEE, per germline. CDR3 in amino acids: CASSLERVTGELFF. In nucleotides, the CDR3 is TGTGCCAGCAGCTTGGAGAGGGTCACCGGGGAGCTGTTTTTT.

In its sample, this clonotype was seen a few times. The rearrangement uses TRBV10-3 and TRBJ2-7; 12 nucleotides agree with TRBD2. Germline V gene data show CDR1 as ENHRY and CDR2 as SYGVKD. The junction had 9 bases not matched to a gene; V was cut back by 8 bases and J by 7 bases. The CDR3 spans 14 residues. Here the CDR3 DNA reads TGTGCCATCGCGGGACTAGCGGGCAACAATGAGCAGTACTTC. This gives the protein CAIAGLAGNNEQYF.

This clonotype was detected many times. The chain joins TRBV20-1 to TRBJ2-7; 10 bases line up with TRBD2. The junction had 6 bases not matched to a gene; V was cut back by 3 bases and J by 7 bases. The germline CDR1 and CDR2 sequences are DFQATT and SNEGSKA (reference sequence). This CDR3 region has 13 residues. CDR3 sequence reads: CSASLAGAEEQYF. CDR3 nucleotides: TGCAGTGCTAGTCTAGCGGGAGCGGAAGAGCAGTACTTC.

The rearrangement links TRBV7-3 to TRBJ2-5; 9 bases fit TRBD2. Near its end, the DNA agrees better with TRBJ2-4, so the J call may be wrong. The CDR3 length is 15 residues. From germline, CDR1 is SGHTA and CDR2 FQGTGA. The CDR3 sequence is CASSRTSVGKNIQYF. CDR3 nucleotides: TGTGCCAGCAGCCGGACTAGCGTGGGCAAAAACATTCAGTACTTC.

This clonotype was counted only a few times. V gene TRBV7-2 combines with J gene TRBJ2-7, with no clear D. The V gene's germline CDR1 is SGHTA and CDR2 FQGNSA. V lost 5 bases and J lost 1, with 12 bases in between. CDR3 length equals 14 residues. DNA for the CDR3: TGTGCCAGCAGCCGAAGCCCCAGTTCCTACGAGCAGTACTTC. Encoded protein: CASSRSPSSYEQYF.

V gene TRBV20-1 combines with J gene TRBJ2-7; TRBD2 matches 9 bases. After removal of 4 bases from V and 6 bases from J, the junction contained 10 bases not matched to a gene. The germline gives CDR1 DFQATT, CDR2 SNEGSKA (reference sequence). The CDR3 has 14 residues. CDR3 sequence (DNA): TGCAGTGCTATGGGGCTAGCGGGGAAGGGCGAGCAGTACTTC. It yields the protein CSAMGLAGKGEQYF.

This chain connects TRBV5-1 to TRBJ2-2; D may correspond to TRBD1 or TRBD2 (5 bases each). Germline V lookup: CDR1 SGHRS, CDR2 YFSETQ. The length of the CDR3 is 14 residues. The V gene lost 5 bases and the J gene lost 6 bases, with 14 bases spanning the gap. DNA for the CDR3: TGCGCCAGCAGGGGGGTAGATCTTTCCGGGGAGCTGTTTTTT. As protein: CASRGVDLSGELFF. Using reference TRBV5-1 and TRBJ2-2 for the parts outside the CDR3, the full variable domain is KAGVTQTPRYLIKTRGQQVTLSCSPISGHRSVSWYQQTPGQGLQFLFEYFSETQRNKGNFPGRFSGRQFSNSRSEMNVSTLELGDSALYLCASRGVDLSGELFFGEGSRLTVL.

On this clonotype: A read error is possible here, since a much larger clone lies one base away. The chain has TRBV6-4 and TRBJ1-1; TRBD1 aligns across 7 bases. The CDR3 is 14 amino acids. Per the germline V gene, CDR1 is MRHNA and CDR2 is SNTAGT. DNA for the CDR3: TGTGCCAGCAAGCTAACAGGGGACGGAGCTGAACCTTTCTTT. Its translation: CASKLTGDGAEPFF.

This clonotype was seen at least ten times. This sequence joins TRBV29-1 and TRBJ2-2, with D hard to call. The CDR3 loop spans 15 amino acids. Looked up from germline, CDR1 is SQVTM and CDR2 is ANQGSEA. Trimming pared 4 bases from V and 2 bases from J, leaving 14 bases between. CDR3 sequence (DNA): TGCAGCGTTGCGATCCGGGCCATCAACACCGGGGAGCTGTTTTTT. Amino acids: CSVAIRAINTGELFF.

This clonotype has only a few counts. The chain joins TRBV6-6 to TRBJ2-7, with D possibly matching TRBD2 (6 bases). Germline assignment: CDR1 MNHNY and CDR2 SVGAGI (reference sequence). V lost 5 bases to trimming and J lost 0 bases, with 11 bases between them. CDR3 length: 14 residues. The CDR3 spells CASSNRDSSYEQYF. The CDR3 DNA reads TGTGCCAGCAGTAACCGGGACTCCTCCTACGAGCAGTACTTC.

Ten or more counts support this clonotype. This rearrangement joins TRBV9 to TRBJ1-3; D remains ambiguous. The germline gives CDR1 SGDLS, CDR2 YYNGEE. The V end lost 0 bases, the J end lost 1 base, and 8 bases lay between the germline ends. The CDR3 loop spans 15 amino acids. In DNA form, the CDR3 reads TGTGCCAGCAGCGTAGGGGTGGGTTCTGGAAACACCATATATTTT. It specifies CASSVGVGSGNTIYF. The entire variable domain, with the rest obtained from reference TRBV9 and TRBJ1-3, is as follows: DSGVTQTPKHLITATGQRVTLRCSPRSGDLSVYWYQQSLDQGLQFLIQYYNGEERAKGNILERFSAQQFPDLHSELNLSSLELGDSALYFCASSVGVGSGNTIYFGEGSWLTVV.

Written as DNA, the CDR3 is TGTGCCAGCCGCCCTGATGAGGGGATAAACGAGCAGTACTTC. This translates into CASRPDEGINEQYF. V gene TRBV10-3 combines with J gene TRBJ2-7; D is perhaps TRBD1 or TRBD2 (5 bases each). Deletions cut 10 bases from V and 5 bases from J, with 21 bases between. This CDR3 has 14 residues. Germline V gives CDR1 ENHRY, CDR2 SYGVKD.

V is TRBV20-1 and J is TRBJ1-5, with 9 nucleotides matching TRBD1. The CDR3 contains 13 residues. Germline lookup yields CDR1 DFQATT and CDR2 SNEGSKA (reference sequence). V shed 6 bases and J 6 bases; nucleotides not matched to a gene: 6. The CDR3 is CSAGGTGPQPQHF. The CDR3 DNA reads TGCAGTGCGGGCGGGACAGGGCCTCAGCCCCAGCATTTT.

This clonotype was detected many times. The chain employs TRBV20-1 and TRBJ2-5; the D gene is possibly TRBD2 (5 bases). This CDR3 comprises 12 residues. Germline CDR1 DFQATT, CDR2 SNEGSKA (reference sequence). The V and J ends lost 5 bases and 2 bases respectively, with 9 bases between them. The CDR3 is CSAGLAQETQYF. In nucleotides, the CDR3 is TGCAGTGCTGGCCTAGCACAAGAGACCCAGTACTTC.

Ten or more counts support this clonotype. The chain recombines TRBV5-6 with TRBJ1-6; TRBD1 matches 7 bases. With V trimmed by 2 bases and J by 6 bases, 8 bases remained unmatched. In germline, CDR1 is SGHDT, CDR2 YYEEEE. The CDR3 totals 16 residues. CDR3 sequence reads: CASSFPSGTANSPLHF. The CDR3 bases are TGTGCCAGCAGCTTTCCGTCCGGGACAGCTAATTCACCCCTCCACTTT. Full variable domain (outside the CDR3, taken from reference TRBV5-6 and TRBJ1-6): DAGVTQSPTHLIKTRGQQVTLRCSPKSGHDTVSWYQQALGQGPQFIFQYYEEEERQRGNFPDRFSGHQFPNYSSELNVNALLLGDSALYLCASSFPSGTANSPLHFGNGTRLTVT.

This clonotype appeared a single time. One end of the junction is discordant with germline, which a read error may explain. The rearrangement links TRBV6-6 to TRBJ1-2; perhaps TRBD1 as D (5 bases). The CDR3 runs to 13 residues. Germline V gene sequence: CDR1 MNHNY, CDR2 SVGAGI (reference sequence). As DNA, the CDR3 is TGTGCCAGCAGTTACCAGGGCTCCTATGGCCACACCTTC. It specifies CASSYQGSYGHTF.

This clonotype was found a few times. The rearrangement joins TRBV20-1 to TRBJ2-5; D perhaps matches TRBD2 (5 bases). Per the germline V gene, CDR1 is DFQATT and CDR2 is SNEGSKA (reference sequence). The CDR3 runs to 13 residues. Trimming shortened V by 7 bases and J by 1 base, and 13 bases separated the two germline ends. This CDR3 reads CSVGAAPQETQYF. CDR3 coding DNA: TGCAGTGTGGGAGCGGCCCCCCAAGAGACCCAGTACTTC.

The chain combines TRBV24-1 with TRBJ2-3; D perhaps matches TRBD1 (6 bases). The CDR3 is made up of 13 amino acids. CDR1 and CDR2 from the germline V gene are KGHDR and SFDVKD. Trimming shortened V by 10 bases and J by 0 bases, and 10 bases separated the two germline ends. The CDR3, as DNA: TGTGCCACAACAGGGCCTAGCACAGATACGCAGTATTTT. It yields the protein CATTGPSTDTQYF.

The rearrangement joins TRBV27 to TRBJ1-3; D is perhaps TRBD1 (6 bases). Germline loops: CDR1 MNHEY, CDR2 SMNVEV (reference sequence). V was clipped by 3 bases and J by 4 bases, with 13 bases between them. The CDR3 runs 15 residues. The CDR3 spells CASSFDRLRGNTIYF. The DNA for the CDR3 is TGTGCCAGCAGTTTTGACAGGCTAAGAGGAAACACCATATATTTT.

In this sample, this clonotype turned up many times. The chain employs TRBV7-3 and TRBJ1-3; D call uncertain. Trimming took 3 bases from V and 1 from J, leaving 10 bases between them. This CDR3 has 15 residues. CDR1 is SGHTA, CDR2 FQGTGA, per germline. The CDR3 DNA is TGTGCCAGCAGCTTTTCGGGAGAATCTGGAAACACCATATATTTT. This sequence encodes CASSFSGESGNTIYF.

The V gene is TRBV29-1, the J gene TRBJ2-1; the match to TRBD2 covers 10 bases. CDR1 and CDR2 (germline): SQVTM, ANQGSEA. The CDR3 is made up of 15 amino acids. Unmatched junction bases numbered 11, after V lost 7 bases and J lost 5 bases. This chain's CDR3 is CSGHGASGRNNEQFF. As DNA, the CDR3 is TGCAGCGGTCACGGGGCTAGCGGGAGAAACAATGAGCAGTTCTTC.

This clonotype was observed a handful of times. The genes are TRBV7-9 and TRBJ2-3, with TRBD1 as a possible D gene (5 bases). CDR1 is SEHNR, CDR2 FQNEAQ, per germline (reference sequence). This CDR3 contains 15 residues. With 5 bases removed from V and 3 bases from J, the gap between germline ends came to 15 bases. CDR3 residues: CASSRRIGATDTQYF. Here the CDR3 DNA reads TGTGCCAGCAGCCGCAGGATTGGGGCGACAGATACGCAGTATTTT.

The table lists this clonotype with a few counts. The V call is TRBV7-2, the J call TRBJ1-3; maybe TRBD1 (6 bases). The CDR3 loop spans 18 amino acids. V was shortened by 5 bases and J by 7 bases, with 27 bases between the two germline ends. The V gene's germline CDR1 is SGHTA and CDR2 FQGNSA. This CDR3 is CASSPNLTGARALNTIYF. CDR3 bases: TGTGCCAGCAGCCCTAATCTGACGGGGGCCCGCGCGCTGAACACCATATATTTT.

Of note for this clonotype: A read error is likely, as this CDR3 ends without the conserved phenylalanine or tryptophan. Because the CDR3's place on the DNA is in doubt, the DNA is left out and the CDR3 is given as listed by TCRdb. The chain carries TRBV7-9 and TRBJ1-2; TRBD1 reflects the table's D call only, with no check against the DNA. Both ends counted, the CDR3 spans 12 residues. CDR1 and CDR2 (germline): SEHNR, FQNEAQ (reference sequence). CDR3 sequence reads: CASSLGQYGHTS.